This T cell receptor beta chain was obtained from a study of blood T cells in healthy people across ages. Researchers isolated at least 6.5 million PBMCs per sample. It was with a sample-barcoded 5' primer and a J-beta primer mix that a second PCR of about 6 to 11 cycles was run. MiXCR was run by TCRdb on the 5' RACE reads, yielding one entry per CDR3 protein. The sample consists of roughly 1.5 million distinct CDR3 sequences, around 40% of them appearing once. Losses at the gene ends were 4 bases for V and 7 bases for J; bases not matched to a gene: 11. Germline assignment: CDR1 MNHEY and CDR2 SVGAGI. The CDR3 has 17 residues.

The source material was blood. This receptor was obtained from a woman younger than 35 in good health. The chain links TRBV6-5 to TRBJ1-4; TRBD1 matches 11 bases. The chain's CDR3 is CASSWIRTGGRIEKLFF. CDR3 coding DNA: TGTGCCAGCAGTTGGATCCGGACAGGGGGCCGGATTGAAAAACTGTTTTTT.